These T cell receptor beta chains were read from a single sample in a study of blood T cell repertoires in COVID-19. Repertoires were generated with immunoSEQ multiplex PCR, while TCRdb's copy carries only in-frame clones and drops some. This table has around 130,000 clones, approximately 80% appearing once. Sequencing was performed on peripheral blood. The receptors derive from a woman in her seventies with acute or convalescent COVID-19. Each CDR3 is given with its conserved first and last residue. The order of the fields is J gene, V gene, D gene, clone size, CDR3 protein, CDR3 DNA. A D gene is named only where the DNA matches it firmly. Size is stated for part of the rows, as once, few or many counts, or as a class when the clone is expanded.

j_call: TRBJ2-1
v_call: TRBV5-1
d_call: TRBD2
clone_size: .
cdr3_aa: CASSLVGLGNNEQFF
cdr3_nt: TGCGCCAGCAGCTTGGTGGGACTAGGTAACAATGAGCAGTTCTTC

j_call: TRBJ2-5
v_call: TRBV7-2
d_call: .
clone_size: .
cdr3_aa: CASSFQYREGETQYF
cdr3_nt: TGTGCCAGCAGCTTTCAATACCGGGAAGGAGAGACCCAGTACTTC

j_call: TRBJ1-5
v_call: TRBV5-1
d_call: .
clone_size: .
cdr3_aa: CASSLDYRTDQPQHF
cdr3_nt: TGCGCCAGCAGCTTGGATTACAGAACGGATCAGCCCCAGCATTTT

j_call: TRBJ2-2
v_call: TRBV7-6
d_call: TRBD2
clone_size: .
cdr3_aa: CASSFTSGGANGELFF
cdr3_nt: TGTGCCAGCAGCTTCACTAGCGGGGGGGCCAACGGGGAGCTGTTTTTT

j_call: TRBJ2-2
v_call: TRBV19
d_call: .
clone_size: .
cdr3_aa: CASRDTAGTGELFF
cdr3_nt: TGTGCCAGTCGCGACACGGCGGGGACCGGGGAGCTGTTTTTT

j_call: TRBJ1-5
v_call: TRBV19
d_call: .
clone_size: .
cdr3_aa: CATSEGFGQPQHF
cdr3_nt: TGTGCCACCTCGGAAGGTTTCGGGCAGCCCCAGCATTTT

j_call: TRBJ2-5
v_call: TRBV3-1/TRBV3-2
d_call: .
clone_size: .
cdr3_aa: CASSQVGGAQETQYF
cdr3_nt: TGTGCCAGCAGCCAAGTGGGGGGGGCTCAAGAGACCCAGTACTTC

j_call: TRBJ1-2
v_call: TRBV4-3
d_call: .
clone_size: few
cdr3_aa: CASSQDRGDGYTF
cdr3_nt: TGCGCCAGCAGCCAAGACAGGGGAGATGGCTACACCTTC

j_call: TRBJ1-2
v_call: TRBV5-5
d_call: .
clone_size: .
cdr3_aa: CASSLGTDYGYTF
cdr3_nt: TGTGCCAGCAGCTTGGGGACAGATTATGGCTACACCTTC

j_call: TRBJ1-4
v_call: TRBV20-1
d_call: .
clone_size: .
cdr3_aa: CSARDQEKLFF
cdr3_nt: TGCAGTGCTAGAGACCAGGAAAAACTGTTTTTT

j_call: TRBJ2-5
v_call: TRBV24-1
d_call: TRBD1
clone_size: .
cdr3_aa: CATSLSGQGTETQYF
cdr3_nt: TGTGCCACCTCCCTCAGTGGACAGGGTACGGAGACCCAGTACTTC

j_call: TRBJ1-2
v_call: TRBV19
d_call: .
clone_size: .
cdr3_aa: CASSIGGRGSYGYTF
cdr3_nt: TGTGCCAGTAGTATAGGGGGTCGGGGTAGCTATGGCTACACCTTC

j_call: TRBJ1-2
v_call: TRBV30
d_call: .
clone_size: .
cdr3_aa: CAWSEGEPYGYTF
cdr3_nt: TGTGCCTGGAGTGAGGGGGAGCCCTATGGCTACACCTTC

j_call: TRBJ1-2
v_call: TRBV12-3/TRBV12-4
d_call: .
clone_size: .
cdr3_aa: CASSSTGSYGYTF
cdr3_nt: TGTGCCAGCAGTTCTACAGGATCCTATGGCTACACCTTC

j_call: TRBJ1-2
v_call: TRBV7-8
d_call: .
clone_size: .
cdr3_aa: CASSSQAGQLGYGYTF
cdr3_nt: TGTGCCAGCAGCTCACAAGCCGGACAGTTGGGCTATGGCTACACCTTC

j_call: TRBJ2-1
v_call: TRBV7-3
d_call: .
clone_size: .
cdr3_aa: CASSLVSGPENEQFF
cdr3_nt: TGTGCCAGCAGCTTAGTATCAGGTCCCGAAAATGAGCAGTTCTTC

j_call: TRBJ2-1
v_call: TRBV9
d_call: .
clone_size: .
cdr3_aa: CASSQGGAYSYNEQFF
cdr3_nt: TGTGCCAGCTCCCAGGGTGGGGCCTACTCGTACAATGAGCAGTTCTTC

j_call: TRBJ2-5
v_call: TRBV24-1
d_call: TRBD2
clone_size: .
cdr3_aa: CATSDLAGEGQETQYF
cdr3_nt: TGTGCCACCAGTGATTTAGCGGGGGAGGGTCAAGAGACCCAGTACTTC

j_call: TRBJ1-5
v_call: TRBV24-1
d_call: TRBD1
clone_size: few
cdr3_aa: CATSEYRGQDQPQHF
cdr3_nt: TGTGCCACCAGTGAATACAGGGGGCAGGATCAGCCCCAGCATTTT

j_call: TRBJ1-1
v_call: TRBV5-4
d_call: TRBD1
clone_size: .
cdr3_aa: CASREDRGTLNTEAFF
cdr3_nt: TGTGCCAGCAGGGAGGACAGGGGAACCCTAAACACTGAAGCTTTCTTT

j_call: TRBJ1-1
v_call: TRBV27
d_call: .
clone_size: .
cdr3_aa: CASRRQGGINTEAFF
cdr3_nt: TGTGCCAGCAGACGTCAAGGAGGGATAAACACTGAAGCTTTCTTT

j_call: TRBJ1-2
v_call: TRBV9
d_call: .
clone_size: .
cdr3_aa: CASSINYGYTF
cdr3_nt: TGTGCCAGCAGCATAAACTATGGCTACACCTTC

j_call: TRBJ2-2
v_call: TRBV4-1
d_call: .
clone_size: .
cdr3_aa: CASSQGLLIGNTGELFF
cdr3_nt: TGCGCCAGCAGCCAAGGACTACTAATTGGGAACACCGGGGAGCTGTTTTTT

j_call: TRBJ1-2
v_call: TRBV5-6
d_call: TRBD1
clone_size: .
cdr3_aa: CASSLGQGQGGYTF
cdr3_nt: TGTGCCAGCAGCTTGGGACAGGGGCAAGGTGGCTACACCTTC

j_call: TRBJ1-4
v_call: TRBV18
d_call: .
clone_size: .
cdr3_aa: CASSPNPIVEDEKLFF
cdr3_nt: TGTGCCAGCTCACCCAACCCGATAGTCGAGGATGAAAAACTGTTTTTT

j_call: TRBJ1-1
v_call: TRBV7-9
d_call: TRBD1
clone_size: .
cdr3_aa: CASSFGQGYTEAFF
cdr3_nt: TGTGCCAGCAGCTTCGGACAGGGCTACACTGAAGCTTTCTTT

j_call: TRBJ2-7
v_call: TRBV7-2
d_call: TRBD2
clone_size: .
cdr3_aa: CASSSMGLAGVSYEQYF
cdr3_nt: TGTGCCAGCAGCTCCATGGGACTAGCGGGGGTCTCCTACGAGCAGTACTTC

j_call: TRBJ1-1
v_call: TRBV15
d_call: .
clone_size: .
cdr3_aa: CATSTLGGRTEAFF
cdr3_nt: TGTGCCACCAGCACCCTGGGGGGACGCACTGAAGCTTTCTTT

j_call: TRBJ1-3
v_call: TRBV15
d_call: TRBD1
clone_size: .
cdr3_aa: CATSRDPGGIGNTIYF
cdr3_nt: TGTGCCACCAGCAGAGATCCAGGGGGCATCGGAAACACCATATATTTT

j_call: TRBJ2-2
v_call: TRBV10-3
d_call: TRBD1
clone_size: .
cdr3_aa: CAINGQGNTGELFF
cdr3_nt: TGTGCCATCAACGGACAGGGCAACACCGGGGAGCTGTTTTTT

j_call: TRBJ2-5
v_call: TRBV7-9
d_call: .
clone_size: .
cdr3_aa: CASSSSGTKETQYF
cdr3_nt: TGTGCCAGCAGCTCTTCCGGGACAAAAGAGACCCAGTACTTC

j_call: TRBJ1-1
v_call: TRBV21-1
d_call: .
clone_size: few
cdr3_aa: CASSKAWTGGMNTEAFF
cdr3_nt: TGTGCCAGCAGCAAAGCGTGGACAGGGGGGATGAACACTGAAGCTTTCTTT

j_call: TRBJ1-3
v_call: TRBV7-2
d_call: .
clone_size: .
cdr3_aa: CASSLPSGYGNTIYF
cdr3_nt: TGTGCCAGCAGCTTACCTAGTGGGTACGGAAACACCATATATTTT

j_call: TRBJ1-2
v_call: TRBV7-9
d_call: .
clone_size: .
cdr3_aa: CASSSPLEAHF
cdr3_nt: TGTGCCAGCAGCAGCCCATTGGAGGCACACTTC

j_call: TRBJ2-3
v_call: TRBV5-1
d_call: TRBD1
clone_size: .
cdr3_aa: CASSRGQGGGDTQYF
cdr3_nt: TGCGCCAGCAGTCGCGGACAGGGTGGTGGAGATACGCAGTATTTT

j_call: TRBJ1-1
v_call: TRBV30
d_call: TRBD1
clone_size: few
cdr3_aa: CAWSHGTGRSEAFF
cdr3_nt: TGTGCCTGGAGTCACGGGACAGGAAGGTCTGAAGCTTTCTTT

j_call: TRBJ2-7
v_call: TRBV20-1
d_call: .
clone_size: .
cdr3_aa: CSASMGGRSSYEQYF
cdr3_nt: TGCAGTGCTAGTATGGGGGGGCGATCCTCCTACGAGCAGTACTTC

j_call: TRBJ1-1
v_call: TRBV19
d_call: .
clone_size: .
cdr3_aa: CASRWGSGSMNTEAFF
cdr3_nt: TGTGCCAGTAGATGGGGTTCGGGGTCGATGAACACTGAAGCTTTCTTT

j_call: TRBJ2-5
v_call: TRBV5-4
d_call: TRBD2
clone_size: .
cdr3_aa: CASSLGQRGGAGETQYF
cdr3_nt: TGTGCCAGCAGCTTGGGGCAACGCGGGGGGGCCGGGGAGACCCAGTACTTC

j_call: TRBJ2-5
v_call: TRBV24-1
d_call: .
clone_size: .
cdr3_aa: CATSDPGQGETQYF
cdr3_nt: TGTGCCACCAGTGACCCGGGACAAGGAGAGACCCAGTACTTC

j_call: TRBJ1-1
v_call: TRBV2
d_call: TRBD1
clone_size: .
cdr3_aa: CASSGDRVTEAFF
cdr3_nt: TGTGCCAGCAGTGGGGACAGGGTCACTGAAGCTTTCTTT

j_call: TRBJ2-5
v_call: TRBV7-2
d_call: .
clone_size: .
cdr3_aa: CASSLQGGQETQYF
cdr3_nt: TGTGCCAGCAGCCTCCAGGGAGGCCAAGAGACCCAGTACTTC

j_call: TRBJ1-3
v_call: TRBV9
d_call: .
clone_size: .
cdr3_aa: CASSVMGGSGNTIYF
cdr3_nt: TGTGCCAGCAGCGTAATGGGGGGCTCTGGAAACACCATATATTTT

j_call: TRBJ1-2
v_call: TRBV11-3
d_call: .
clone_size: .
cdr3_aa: CASSSRDISYGYTF
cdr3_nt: TGTGCCAGCAGCTCCCGGGACATAAGTTATGGCTACACCTTC

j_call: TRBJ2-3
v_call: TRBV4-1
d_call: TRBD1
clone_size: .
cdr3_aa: CASSQGFTGAITDTQYF
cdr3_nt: TGCGCCAGCAGCCAAGGATTCACAGGGGCTATCACAGATACGCAGTATTTT